This paragraph reports one T cell receptor (beta chain). In the authors' methods: Amplification of reference gene primers was used by the study to estimate nucleated cell counts. The table came from immunoSEQ multiplex PCR; TCRdb's copy has only in-frame clones and leaves some out. V and J calls and clone size are as listed in that table; D and trimming were resolved from the DNA. The sample has a few hundred thousand clones; under 90% are singletons. In germline, CDR1 is SGDLS, CDR2 YYNGEE. V shed 6 bases and J shed 2 bases, with 7 bases lying between them. The CDR3 spans 12 residues. This record belongs to a study of blood T cell repertoires in COVID-19. Study-level background: Researchers got acute and convalescent COVID-19 samples from the United States, Italy and Spain.

Clinical histories supplied by participants themselves formed the basis of cohort assignment. Either two negative PCRs, clearance, or symptom resolution qualified Cohort 3 donors as recovered. The TCR comes from a woman in her sixties who had recovered from COVID-19. Sequenced sample: PBMCs or T cells enriched from blood (not recorded which). This chain uses TRBV9 with TRBJ2-3; D gene ambiguous. CDR3 DNA: TGTGCCAGCAACGAGAACACAGATACGCAGTATTTT. Amino acids: CASNENTDTQYF.